These 11 T cell receptor beta chains were all obtained from the same sample, sequenced in a study of cytomegalovirus exposure and HLA in healthy donors. Some clones are missing from TCRdb's copy, which holds only in-frame ones; the method was immunoSEQ multiplex PCR. The sample includes about 110,000 clones, approximately 90% of them seen just once. The sequenced material came from PBMCs. The origin of the receptors is a woman in her late teens or twenties in good health and CMV-seropositive.

The chain carries TRBV11-1 and TRBJ2-7; D uncertain. Germline assignment: CDR1 SGHAT and CDR2 FQDESV (reference sequence). CDR3 size: 15 residues. Trimming took 0 bases from V and 0 from J, leaving 9 bases between them. The CDR3 DNA is TGTGCCAGCAGCTTAGCCCTAGTAGGCTCCTACGAGCAGTACTTC. Its protein is CASSLALVGSYEQYF.

The gene calls are TRBV30 and TRBJ2-7; D gene ambiguous. Germline lookup yields CDR1 GTSNPN and CDR2 SVGIG (reference sequence). This CDR3 spans 15 amino acids. Trimming took off 0 bases at V and 2 bases at J, with 14 bases between the two ends. CDR3 residues: CAWSVTNFPTYEQYF. The CDR3 DNA reads as TGTGCCTGGAGTGTAACGAATTTCCCTACCTACGAGCAGTACTTC.

This rearrangement joins TRBV30 to TRBJ1-3, with D possibly being TRBD1 (6 bases). Deletions cut 2 bases from V and 4 bases from J, with 15 bases between. CDR1 is GTSNPN, CDR2 SVGIG, per germline (reference sequence). The CDR3 is 15 residues long. Here the CDR3 DNA reads TGTGCCTGGAGTCCGCCGGGGGGGCCGGGAAACACCATATATTTT. Encoded protein: CAWSPPGGPGNTIYF.

V and J are TRBV7-9 and TRBJ1-1; TRBD1 might be the D (5 bases). Germline V CDR1 and CDR2: SEHNR, FQNEAQ (reference sequence). V lost 2 bases and J lost 4, with 8 bases in between. CDR3 length: 13 residues. As DNA, the CDR3 is TGTGCCAGCAGCTTACAGGGTAGCACTGAAGCTTTCTTT. The encoded protein is CASSLQGSTEAFF. The whole variable domain, remainder taken from reference TRBV7-9 and TRBJ1-1, is DTGVSQNPRHKITKRGQNVTFRCDPISEHNRLYWYRQTLGQGPEFLTYFQNEAQLEKSRLLSDRFSAERPKGSFSTLEIQRTEQGDSAMYLCASSLQGSTEAFFGQGTRLTVV.

The CDR3 coding sequence is TGTGCCAGCAGCTCTCCCGTCGGACAATACTACGAGCAGTACTTC. Protein product: CASSSPVGQYYEQYF. This rearrangement joins TRBV7-9 to TRBJ2-7; a weak D match, TRBD1 (5 bases). Germline V gives CDR1 SEHNR, CDR2 FQNEAQ (reference sequence). CDR3 length: 15 amino acids. V was cut by 4 bases and J by 3 bases, with 16 bases left in between.

V is TRBV28 and J is TRBJ2-5, with a possible D match to TRBD2 (6 bases). Germline V gene data show CDR1 as MDHEN and CDR2 as SYDVKM. The CDR3 runs to 14 residues. With 4 bases removed from V and 3 bases from J, the gap between germline ends came to 12 bases. The CDR3 here is CASSSLGRKETQYF. DNA of the CDR3: TGTGCCAGCAGTTCGCTCGGGAGAAAAGAGACCCAGTACTTC.

The chain employs TRBV4-1 and TRBJ1-1; D is perhaps TRBD1 (6 bases). Germline V CDR1 and CDR2: MGHRA, YSYEKL. CDR3 length: 17 residues. Deletions cut 2 bases from V and 1 base from J, with 17 bases between. The CDR3 protein is CASSQSGTGNRNTEAFF. CDR3 nucleotides: TGCGCCAGCAGCCAATCGGGAACAGGGAATAGGAACACTGAAGCTTTCTTT.

The chain carries TRBV2 and TRBJ1-4; no clear D gene. CDR1 SNHLY and CDR2 FYNNEI come from the germline V gene. This CDR3 is built from 13 residues. Between the trimmed V and J ends, which lost 7 bases and 6 bases, there was a span of 12 bases. The CDR3 here is CASIRAGDEKLFF. The CDR3 bases are TGTGCCAGCATTCGGGCCGGGGATGAAAAACTGTTTTTT.

This clone was recorded only once. The V call is TRBV10-3, the J call TRBJ2-7, with D possibly TRBD1 on 6 matching bases. CDR3 length: 14 amino acids. The ends were cut back, 3 bases at V and 3 bases at J, with 12 bases in the middle. Germline CDR1 and CDR2: ENHRY and SYGVKD. CDR3 loop: CAISEPQGLYEQYF. CDR3 in DNA: TGTGCCATCAGTGAACCACAGGGTCTCTACGAGCAGTACTTC.

This clone has just one count. V usage is TRBV18 and J usage is TRBJ2-2, with 13 bases identical to TRBD2. CDR1 and CDR2 (germline): KGHSH, LQKENI. The V segment lost 1 base and the J segment 7 bases; nucleotides outside the gene matches: 9. The CDR3 is 18 amino acids. The CDR3 bases are TGTGCCAGCTCACCACTCGTACTAGCGGGAGGGCCCGACGGGGAGCTGTTTTTT. This translates into CASSPLVLAGGPDGELFF.

The gene calls are TRBV4-2 and TRBJ2-5; 8 positions agree with TRBD1. The CDR3 sequence is 22 residues long. CDR1 is LGHNA and CDR2 is YNFKEQ in the germline V gene. V gave up 4 bases and J gave up 0 bases; unmatched junction bases: 25. The CDR3 region is CASSPRRLQTGEQGGYQETQYF. CDR3 nucleotide sequence: TGTGCCAGCAGCCCCCGCAGGCTCCAGACAGGGGAACAAGGAGGTTACCAAGAGACCCAGTACTTC.